This TCR beta chain was captured in a study of radiation and T cells in renal cell carcinoma. General study findings and limits: Top tumor clonotypes rose in blood 2 weeks post-radiation, then contracted. No pretreatment tumor biopsies were available for baseline clonotypes.

Libraries were prepared by immunoSEQ multiplex PCR; TCRdb keeps only in-frame clonotypes and omits some of them. The sample carries roughly 90,000 clones, 85% recorded once. The CDR3 length is 15 residues. The germline V gene encodes CDR1 SGDLS and CDR2 YYNGEE. V was clipped by 4 bases and J by 3 bases; unmatched bases: 5. Worth noting for this clone: Its antigen is undetermined.

Time point of the sample: blood 4 weeks post-SBRT, at nephrectomy. Treatment denoted: 15 Gy SBRT to primary tumor, nephrectomy 4 weeks later. Nephrectomy followed 15 Gy stereotactic body radiation by 4 weeks. The tumor was a clear cell renal cell carcinoma. The chain links TRBV9 to TRBJ1-2; 11 bases map to TRBD1. The sample consisted of blood, taken from a patient whose treatment included radiotherapy and nephrectomy. This receptor was taken from a man in his fifties with renal cell carcinoma. CDR3 sequence: CASSPGTGGDYGYTF. CDR3 coding DNA: TGTGCCAGCAGCCCCGGGACAGGGGGTGACTATGGCTACACCTTC.